Below, one TCR beta chain is given with its context. Its cognate antigen is unknown. Amplification used 60 Vbeta primers and 13 Jbeta primers. Sequencing used immunoSEQ multiplex PCR; TCRdb keeps in-frame clones, though not all of them. Counted here are about 120,000 clones, 60% to 70% occurring once; the ten biggest clones make up 9.5%. These data belong to a study of cytomegalovirus exposure and HLA in healthy donors. Overall study results and limits: Trimming of TCR beta V- and J-genes showed a link, identified in a later analysis, to a missense DCLRE1C variant. Many donors shared some public TCRs, even though most TCR sequences were rare.

The CDR3 sequence is 15 residues long. The V gene end was trimmed by 6 bases and the J gene end by 5 bases; junction bases not matched to a gene: 10. Germline V gene sequence: CDR1 MNHNY, CDR2 SVGAGI (reference sequence). V usage is TRBV6-6 and J usage is TRBJ2-5; 9 bases match TRBD2. This TCR came from a woman in her 40s in good health and CMV-seropositive. Sequenced input: PBMCs. The CDR3 DNA reads TGTGCCAGCAGCAAGGGACTAGCACCCTTGGAGACCCAGTACTTC. As protein: CASSKGLAPLETQYF.